Presented here are 10 T cell receptor beta chains from one specimen sequenced in a study of human T cells and chemical hapten exposure. This sample's time point: patch test 1, 2 weeks after DPC sensitization. Treatment defined: therapeutic diphenylcyclopropenone sensitization with weekly scalp DPC. TCRdb reprocessed the RACE reads via MiXCR and lists one record per CDR3 protein. The sample records roughly 200,000 distinct CDR3 sequences, 20% to 25% being singletons. Sequenced here: whole blood, sampled in connection with sensitization to the hapten diphenylcyclopropenone (DPC). These receptors came from a woman between 50 and 59 years old with alopecia areata. Some clones in this sample may be carry-over from other donors' samples.

This clonotype appeared a few times. The chain is built from TRBV29-1 and TRBJ2-5; the match to TRBD2 covers 13 bases. The CDR3 covers 13 residues. The germline V gene has CDR1 SQVTM and CDR2 ANQGSEA. Losses at the gene ends were 6 bases for V and 5 bases for J; bases not matched to a gene: 3. DNA for the CDR3: TGCAGCGTAAGGACTAGCGGGAGTGAGACCCAGTACTTC. Protein product: CSVRTSGSETQYF.

This chain joins TRBV25-1 and TRBJ1-4; D gene unclear. Trimming left V 5 bases short and J 0 bases short, with 10 bases between. The CDR3 consists of 15 residues. Germline CDR1 and CDR2: MGHDK and SYGVNS. The CDR3 DNA sequence: TGTGCCAGCAGTACCCTGACTGCAACTAATGAAAAACTGTTTTTT. Translating gives CASSTLTATNEKLFF.

This clonotype has only a few counts. V is TRBV29-1 and J is TRBJ2-1; perhaps TRBD1 as D (5 bases). The germline V gene has CDR1 SQVTM and CDR2 ANQGSEA. This CDR3 spans 12 amino acids. Trimming cost V 0 bases and J 5 bases, with 5 bases left between them. CDR3 protein: CSVEEGDNEQFF. In DNA, the CDR3 is TGCAGCGTTGAAGAAGGGGACAATGAGCAGTTCTTC.

CDR3 residues: CASSSLKRERSKTQYF. The CDR3 nucleotides are TGTGCCAGCAGCTCCCTCAAGCGGGAGAGGTCAAAGACGCAGTATTTT. This chain links TRBV11-2 with TRBJ2-3, with 8 bases aligning to TRBD2. Germline-derived CDR1 and CDR2 are SGHAT and FQNNGV. CDR3 length: 16 amino acids. Trimming at V came to 4 bases and at J to 9 bases, leaving 15 bases not matched to a gene. Combining the CDR3 with reference TRBV11-2 and TRBJ2-3 gives the whole variable domain EAGVAQSPRYKIIEKRQSVAFWCNPISGHATLYWYQQILGQGPKLLIQFQNNGVVDDSQLPKDRFSAERLKGVDSTLKIQPAKLEDSAVYLCASSSLKRERSKTQYFGPGTRLTVL.

The chain's CDR3 is CASSQDSNRGEHGYTF. Written as DNA, the CDR3 is TGTGCCAGCAGCCAAGATAGTAACAGGGGGGAGCATGGCTACACCTTC. The J gene is TRBJ1-2, the V gene TRBV4-2; 8 bases are shared with TRBD1. The V gene end was trimmed by 0 bases and the J gene end by 6 bases; junction bases not matched to a gene: 9. The germline CDR1 and CDR2 sequences are LGHNA and YNFKEQ. This CDR3 is built from 16 residues.

The table lists this clonotype with a few counts. The chain couples TRBV20-1 to TRBJ2-3; D could derive from TRBD1 or TRBD2 (5 bases each). The CDR3 covers 15 residues. Trimming shortened V by 0 bases and J by 2 bases, and 12 bases separated the two germline ends. Per germline, CDR1 DFQATT and CDR2 SNEGSKA (reference sequence). CDR3 sequence (DNA): TGCAGTGCTAGAGATCTCCGGGACCACACAGATACGCAGTATTTT. It yields the protein CSARDLRDHTDTQYF.

This clonotype was observed many times. V is TRBV12-3 or TRBV12-4 and J is TRBJ2-2, with D unclear. This CDR3 is 13 amino acids long. V shed 2 bases and J shed 4 bases, with 5 bases lying between them. CDR3 bases: TGTGCCAGCAGTTTAAGGCGCACCGGGGAGCTGTTTTTT. Its protein product is CASSLRRTGELFF.

The chain couples TRBV27 to TRBJ2-2; 12 nucleotides agree with TRBD2. The CDR3 has 16 residues. Trimming at V came to 8 bases and at J to 5 bases, leaving 9 bases not matched to a gene. The germline gives CDR1 MNHEY, CDR2 SMNVEV (reference sequence). CDR3 sequence (DNA): TGTGCCAGCGGGGGAGGGACTAGCGGGTTTACCGGGGAGCTGTTTTTT. Protein: CASGGGTSGFTGELFF.

V and J are TRBV7-9 and TRBJ2-2; no clear D gene. Trimming shortened V by 1 base and J by 4 bases, and 7 bases separated the two germline ends. This CDR3 is 14 amino acids long. The germline gives CDR1 SEHNR, CDR2 FQNEAQ (reference sequence). As DNA, the CDR3 is TGTGCCAGCAGCTTAGGGCCCAGCACCGGGGAGCTGTTTTTT. Protein product: CASSLGPSTGELFF.

This clonotype appeared a few times. The chain links TRBV20-1 to TRBJ2-1; 7 nucleotides align to TRBD2. CDR3 size: 15 residues. After removal of 0 bases from V and 3 bases from J, the junction contained 5 bases not matched to a gene. Germline-derived CDR1 and CDR2 are DFQATT and SNEGSKA (reference sequence). CDR3 protein: CSARDLRGVYNEQFF. CDR3 DNA: TGCAGTGCTAGAGATCTCCGGGGGGTCTACAATGAGCAGTTCTTC.